The 13 T cell receptor beta chains given below trace back to one sample, sequenced in a study of early T cells in non-severe SARS-CoV-2 infection. MiXCR, applied by TCRdb to the 5' RACE reads, yields one record per CDR3 protein. In the table there are over 60,000 distinct CDR3 sequences, roughly 9.1% of which are singletons. The sequences come from whole blood, collected at baseline. These receptors were taken from an adult who was a healthcare worker with PCR-confirmed SARS-CoV-2 infection or an uninfected control (not recorded which).

This clonotype showed up many times. At one boundary the junction diverges from the germline segment, which might be a read error. This chain joins TRBV3-1 and TRBJ1-1; D gene uncertain. Germline CDR1 reads LGHDT; CDR2 reads YNNKEL (reference sequence). CDR3 length: 15 amino acids. The CDR3 DNA is TGTGCCAGCAGCCCCCAAGTGGGGATTAGGACTGAAGTTTTCTTT. It is translated as CASSPQVGIRTEVFF.

This clonotype was seen a handful of times. This rearrangement joins TRBV6-5 to TRBJ2-4; D is unresolved. Trimming removed 0 bases from V and 0 bases from J, with 12 bases in between. CDR1 is MNHEY, CDR2 SVGAGI, per germline. This CDR3 spans 17 amino acids. CDR3 sequence reads: CASSYSPGDLAKNIQYF. CDR3 DNA: TGTGCCAGCAGTTACTCCCCAGGAGACCTAGCCAAAAACATTCAGTACTTC.

In its sample, this clonotype was seen a few times. In DNA, the CDR3 is TGCAGCGCCCGGGTAGCTGGAGATACGCAGTATTTT. It codes for CSARVAGDTQYF. The V and J genes are TRBV29-1 and TRBJ2-3; no clear D gene. This CDR3 spans 12 amino acids. Germline values: CDR1 SQVTM, CDR2 ANQGSEA. The V end was cut by 7 bases, the J end by 5 bases, with 13 bases between.

This clonotype was seen many times. The chain uses TRBV12-3 or TRBV12-4 and TRBJ2-3; D remains unclear. Trimming shortened V by 5 bases and J by 2 bases, and 8 bases separated the two germline ends. The CDR3 totals 13 residues. The CDR3 loop is CASSPQPTDTQYF. The CDR3 DNA follows: TGTGCCAGCAGTCCCCAGCCCACAGATACGCAGTATTTT.

This clonotype has only a few counts. The chain combines TRBV7-2 with TRBJ1-5; no clear D gene. This CDR3 has 14 amino acids. The V end lost 5 bases, the J end lost 4 bases, and 12 bases lay between the germline ends. CDR1 is SGHTA, CDR2 FQGNSA, per germline. The CDR3 DNA follows: TGTGCCAGCAGCCCCCTGACGGGGAATCAGCCCCAGCATTTT. Protein sequence: CASSPLTGNQPQHF. Full variable domain (rest looked up from reference TRBV7-2 and TRBJ1-5): GAGVSQSPSNKVTEKGKDVELRCDPISGHTALYWYRQSLGQGLEFLIYFQGNSAPDKSGLPSDRFSAERTGGSVSTLTIQRTQQEDSAVYLCASSPLTGNQPQHFGDGTRLSIL.

This clonotype was seen a handful of times. The genes are TRBV6-1 and TRBJ2-1, with TRBD2 matching 7 bases. The CDR3 is 15 residues long. V lost 6 bases to trimming and J lost 4 bases; unmatched junction nucleotides: 9. Germline V gene data show CDR1 as MNHNS and CDR2 as SASEGT. The CDR3 loop is CASSISSGKYNEQFF. The CDR3 DNA follows: TGTGCCAGCAGCATAAGCAGCGGGAAATACAATGAGCAGTTCTTC.

This chain links TRBV10-3 with TRBJ2-7; D remains unclear. Germline V gives CDR1 ENHRY, CDR2 SYGVKD. CDR3 length: 11 residues. V lost 3 bases to trimming and J lost 7 bases, with 7 bases between them. The CDR3, as DNA: TGTGCCATCAGTGATCAGGTAGAGCAGTACTTC. It codes for CAISDQVEQYF.

There are a few counts of this clonotype. The chain employs TRBV6-1 and TRBJ2-7, with D perhaps TRBD1 or TRBD2 (5 bases each). This CDR3 comprises 11 residues. The V end was cut by 8 bases, the J end by 4 bases, with 9 bases between. The germline gives CDR1 MNHNS, CDR2 SASEGT. The CDR3 sequence: CASRGEYEQYF. CDR3 sequence (DNA): TGTGCCAGCCGAGGGGAGTACGAGCAGTACTTC.

The chain joins TRBV6-6 to TRBJ1-5, with D tentatively TRBD1 (6 bases). Germline CDR1 reads MNHNY; CDR2 reads SVGAGI (reference sequence). V was cut by 8 bases and J by 3 bases, with 8 bases left in between. The CDR3 sequence is 12 residues long. Here the CDR3 DNA reads TGTGCCAGCTGGGACACCAATCAGCCCCAGCATTTT. This sequence encodes CASWDTNQPQHF.

This clonotype occurred a few times. The chain has TRBV7-9 and TRBJ2-7; 8 nucleotides match TRBD1. Germline V gene sequence: CDR1 SEHNR, CDR2 FQNEAQ (reference sequence). CDR3 length equals 15 residues. V shed 0 bases, J shed 6 bases, and the junction held 7 bases outside the gene matches. CDR3 amino acids: CASSLAGQGGLEQYF. The CDR3 nucleotides read TGTGCCAGCAGCTTAGCCGGACAGGGCGGCCTCGAGCAGTACTTC.

This clonotype has a count of ten or more. V and J are TRBV20-1 and TRBJ2-1, with D maybe TRBD1 (5 bases). V was trimmed by 5 bases and J by 4 bases, leaving 12 bases between them. The CDR3 sequence is 13 residues long. Germline CDR1 is DFQATT and CDR2 is SNEGSKA (reference sequence). The CDR3 nucleotides are TGCAGTGCTGATGACAGTCGGTACAATGAGCAGTTCTTC. It is translated as CSADDSRYNEQFF.

This clonotype was seen a few times. The CDR3 sequence is CASSPQGVGDTQYF. CDR3 sequence (DNA): TGTGCCAGCAGCCCGCAGGGGGTAGGAGATACGCAGTATTTT. The gene calls are TRBV9 and TRBJ2-3, with 7 bases lining up with TRBD1. From germline, CDR1 is SGDLS and CDR2 YYNGEE. The CDR3 covers 14 residues. J lost 5 bases, V lost 4 bases, and 7 bases had no gene match.

This clonotype was recorded many times. The chain employs TRBV5-1 and TRBJ2-1, with a weak D call TRBD2 (6 bases). Trimming removed 4 bases from V and 1 base from J, with 15 bases in between. Looked up from germline, CDR1 is SGHRS and CDR2 is YFSETQ. The CDR3 length is 16 residues. The CDR3 loop is CASSPTMGGSYNEQFF. The CDR3 coding sequence is TGCGCCAGCAGCCCCACGATGGGGGGATCCTACAATGAGCAGTTCTTC.